This T cell receptor (beta chain) is drawn from a study of blood T cell repertoires in COVID-19. About the research overall: From the United States, Italy and Spain came samples of acute and convalescent COVID-19.

Living in 24 US areas, the participants were between roughly 18 and 89 years of age. All recovered Cohort 3 donors got two negative PCRs, got clearance, or saw symptom resolution. The germline V and J ends were trimmed by 6 bases and 0 bases, with 6 bases remaining between them. CDR3 size: 13 residues. Germline V gene lookup returns CDR1 LGHNT and CDR2 FRNRAP. Original analysis: Reference gene primer amplification in the assay estimated nucleated cell counts. This table comes from immunoSEQ multiplex PCR, and its TCRdb copy is limited to in-frame clones, with some not included. That table furnishes V, J and clone size, whereas the DNA furnished D and trimming. Of a few hundred thousand clones in the sample, around 85% are singletons; the top ten hold roughly 2%.

J is TRBJ1-3 and V is TRBV12-5; TRBD1 might be the D (5 bases). The receptor comes from a man aged 25-45 years who had recovered from COVID-19. The sample taken for sequencing was PBMCs or T cells enriched from blood (not recorded which). CDR3: CASGDSSGNTIYF. The DNA for the CDR3 is TGTGCTAGTGGAGACAGCTCTGGAAACACCATATATTTT.